The 10 T cell receptor beta chains presented below share a single source sample, sequenced in a study of follicular helper T cells after annual influenza vaccination. Some clones are missing from TCRdb's copy, which holds only in-frame ones; the method was immunoSEQ multiplex PCR. The table lists some 10,000 clones, around four fifths of them singletons. Time point denoted: 2014-2015 season, pre-vaccination. Sequencing used CXCR5+ CD38- circulating T follicular helper cells from blood, obtained on the day of influenza vaccination. The subset is: circulating Tfh, non-naive CD4+CXCR5+PD-1+ (ICOS+CD38+ or ICOS-CD38-). The source is an adult who received the influenza vaccine.

V gene TRBV9 combines with J gene TRBJ2-1, with unresolved D. Trimming pared 4 bases from V and 6 bases from J, leaving 14 bases between. Germline CDR1 is SGDLS and CDR2 is YYNGEE. The CDR3 runs to 14 residues. CDR3 nucleotide sequence: TGTGCCAGCAGCACGGGTCTGTGGGGCAATGAGCAGTTCTTC. Residues: CASSTGLWGNEQFF.

V gene TRBV7-2 combines with J gene TRBJ1-2; 10 bases map to TRBD1. Trimming removed 1 base from V and 6 bases from J; junction bases left unmatched: 8. Germline V gene sequence: CDR1 SGHTA, CDR2 FQGNSA. CDR3 size: 16 residues. CDR3 in amino acids: CASSLGGQGIANGYTF. The DNA of the CDR3 is TGTGCCAGCAGCTTAGGGGGACAGGGGATCGCAAATGGCTACACCTTC.

The V and J genes are TRBV5-1 and TRBJ1-2, with D perhaps matching TRBD1 (5 bases). The CDR3 runs 16 residues. From germline, CDR1 is SGHRS and CDR2 YFSETQ. V was clipped by 3 bases and J by 6 bases, with 21 bases between them. CDR3: CASSSGTAIERDGYTF. The CDR3 DNA follows: TGCGCCAGCAGCTCCGGGACCGCCATAGAACGGGATGGCTACACCTTC. Together with reference TRBV5-1 and TRBJ1-2, the CDR3 gives the full variable domain: KAGVTQTPRYLIKTRGQQVTLSCSPISGHRSVSWYQQTPGQGLQFLFEYFSETQRNKGNFPGRFSGRQFSNSRSEMNVSTLELGDSALYLCASSSGTAIERDGYTFGSGTRLTVV.

The chain links TRBV29-1 to TRBJ1-5; D might be TRBD1 (6 bases). The CDR3 is 12 residues long. V was cut by 8 bases and J by 9 bases, with 17 bases left in between. CDR1 is SQVTM and CDR2 is ANQGSEA in the germline V gene. This CDR3 is CSYREGDSPQHF. The CDR3 DNA reads TGCAGCTATCGCGAGGGGGATTCGCCCCAGCATTTT.

The chain combines TRBV30 with TRBJ2-5, with TRBD1 matching 8 bases. Unmatched junction bases numbered 6, after V lost 3 bases and J lost 0 bases. Germline lookup yields CDR1 GTSNPN and CDR2 SVGIG (reference sequence). This CDR3 region has 15 residues. CDR3 residues: CAWSQGAQHQETQYF. Here the CDR3 DNA reads TGTGCCTGGAGCCAGGGGGCCCAACACCAAGAGACCCAGTACTTC.

The V call is TRBV5-3, the J call TRBJ2-7; D is tentatively TRBD1 or TRBD2 (5 bases each). TRBV5-3 has ORF status, its function being uncertain. V lost 4 bases to trimming and J lost 11 bases, with 22 bases between them. This CDR3 is 14 amino acids long. CDR3 bases: TGTGCCAGAAGCCCTGGTGCCAGGGACCCCGGGGAGTACTTC. The encoded protein is CARSPGARDPGEYF.

V usage is TRBV29-1 and J usage is TRBJ2-5, with 8 bases matching TRBD1. V shed 4 bases, J shed 5 bases, and the junction held 6 bases outside the gene matches. Germline V gene sequence: CDR1 SQVTM, CDR2 ANQGSEA. The CDR3 runs to 13 residues. In nucleotides, the CDR3 is TGCAGCGTTGGGACAGGGCTTAGGGAGACCCAGTACTTC. As protein: CSVGTGLRETQYF.

The V gene is TRBV28, the J gene TRBJ1-4; D unresolved. The CDR3 has 12 residues. From germline, CDR1 is MDHEN and CDR2 SYDVKM. V was cut by 5 bases and J by 7 bases, with 8 bases left in between. The CDR3 nucleotides read TGTGCCAGCAGTCGGACCCTTGAAAAACTGTTTTTT. Residues: CASSRTLEKLFF.

This clone was detected once. The chain combines TRBV11-1 with TRBJ2-1, with 9 bases fitting TRBD1. CDR1 is SGHAT and CDR2 is FQDESV in the germline V gene (reference sequence). The length of the CDR3 is 15 residues. V trimming: 6 bases; J trimming: 6 bases; junction bases outside the gene matches: 9. The CDR3 spells CASRTGTGTSNEQFF. The CDR3 nucleotides are TGTGCCAGCAGGACCGGGACAGGGACCTCCAATGAGCAGTTCTTC.

This chain connects TRBV10-3 to TRBJ1-1; a possible D gene is TRBD1 (5 bases). CDR3 length equals 16 residues. Germline loops: CDR1 ENHRY, CDR2 SYGVKD. V was trimmed by 3 bases and J by 3 bases, leaving 17 bases between them. CDR3 nucleotides: TGTGCCATCAGTGAAATGGGGATATCGGGGGACACTGAAGCTTTCTTT. Its protein product is CAISEMGISGDTEAFF.